The 15 T cell receptor beta chains presented below share a single source sample, sequenced in a study of Ad26.COV2.S vaccination and SARS-CoV-2 variants. Method: immunoSEQ multiplex PCR; TCRdb's copy keeps in-frame clones and lacks some. This table holds 350,000 to 450,000 clones, roughly four fifths found once. Regarding treatment: some 19 received Ad26.COV2.S at low or high dose, single or two shots; a few received placebo; per-sample allocation not given. All samples were drawn on day 63, counting from the first vaccine or placebo injection. The specimen was peripheral blood, collected in a trial of Ad26.COV2.S vaccine versus placebo. These receptors all stem from a person between 18 and 65 years old who received the Ad26.COV2.S COVID-19 vaccine or a placebo.

The chain is built from TRBV7-9 and TRBJ2-3; 7 bases match TRBD1. The V gene's germline CDR1 is SEHNR and CDR2 FQNEAQ (reference sequence). This CDR3 contains 13 residues. J lost 4 bases, V lost 5 bases, and 3 bases had no gene match. The CDR3 DNA reads as TGTGCCAGCAGCGCGCAGGGGGCAGATACGCAGTATTTT. Translated, it gives CASSAQGADTQYF. The full variable domain, in which reference TRBV7-9 and TRBJ2-3 provide the parts outside the CDR3, is DTGVSQNPRHKITKRGQNVTFRCDPISEHNRLYWYRQTLGQGPEFLTYFQNEAQLEKSRLLSDRFSAERPKGSFSTLEIQRTEQGDSAMYLCASSAQGADTQYFGPGTRLTVL.

The chain couples TRBV11-2 to TRBJ1-2; no definite D call. This CDR3 is built from 14 residues. Trimming shortened V by 4 bases and J by 2 bases, and 11 bases separated the two germline ends. CDR1 SGHAT and CDR2 FQNNGV come from the germline V gene. CDR3 protein: CASSSLTGNYGYTF. CDR3 in DNA: TGTGCCAGCAGCTCCCTGACGGGGAACTATGGCTACACCTTC.

The CDR3 is CASRPLSEKLFF. The CDR3 DNA reads as TGTGCCAGCAGGCCATTGAGTGAAAAACTGTTTTTT. The chain employs TRBV2 and TRBJ1-4; no definite D call. Per germline, CDR1 SNHLY and CDR2 FYNNEI. With 6 bases removed from V and 7 bases from J, the gap between germline ends came to 9 bases. This CDR3 region has 12 residues.

This chain uses TRBV9 with TRBJ2-1, with no clear D. Per germline, CDR1 SGDLS and CDR2 YYNGEE. This CDR3 comprises 17 residues. V was cut by 3 bases and J by 0 bases, with 16 bases left in between. The CDR3 DNA is TGTGCCAGCAGCGCCGCGATGGGGTTCAGCTCCTACAATGAGCAGTTCTTC. It is translated as CASSAAMGFSSYNEQFF.

This clone was seen once. The chain employs TRBV7-9 and TRBJ2-5; 10 bases are a match to TRBD2. Per the germline V gene, CDR1 is SEHNR and CDR2 is FQNEAQ (reference sequence). V lost 5 bases and J lost 5; bases outside the gene matches: 8. The CDR3 is 15 amino acids. CDR3 coding DNA: TGTGCCAGCAGCCCTAGCGGGGGCTTCCGGGAGACCCAGTACTTC. Translated: CASSPSGGFRETQYF.

The rearrangement links TRBV18 to TRBJ2-7; no clear D. Trimming shortened V by 1 base and J by 5 bases, and 12 bases separated the two germline ends. The CDR3 is 14 residues long. Looked up from germline, CDR1 is KGHSH and CDR2 is LQKENI. CDR3 region: CASSPQVGPDEQYF. The CDR3 DNA is TGTGCCAGCTCACCACAAGTAGGGCCCGACGAGCAGTACTTC.

CDR3: CASSLGGRSNTGELFF. DNA for the CDR3: TGTGCCAGCAGCTTAGGGGGGCGGTCGAACACCGGGGAGCTGTTTTTT. This sequence joins TRBV7-9 and TRBJ2-2, with D perhaps matching TRBD1 (6 bases). Trimming removed 1 base from V and 0 bases from J, with 9 bases in between. Germline-derived CDR1 and CDR2 are SEHNR and FQNEAQ (reference sequence). The CDR3 covers 16 residues. Full variable domain (rest looked up from reference TRBV7-9 and TRBJ2-2): DTGVSQNPRHKITKRGQNVTFRCDPISEHNRLYWYRQTLGQGPEFLTYFQNEAQLEKSRLLSDRFSAERPKGSFSTLEIQRTEQGDSAMYLCASSLGGRSNTGELFFGEGSRLTVL.

This chain uses TRBV7-9 with TRBJ1-2, with 7 bases matching TRBD1. This CDR3 contains 14 residues. Germline values: CDR1 SEHNR, CDR2 FQNEAQ (reference sequence). V was clipped by 8 bases and J by 5 bases; unmatched bases: 11. CDR3: CASSPAGQSYGYTF. The CDR3 DNA sequence: TGTGCCAGCTCCCCGGCGGGACAGTCGTATGGCTACACCTTC.

V and J are TRBV9 and TRBJ1-3; 7 bases line up with TRBD1. V gave up 7 bases and J gave up 7 bases; unmatched junction bases: 23. The CDR3 extends over 18 amino acids. Per the germline V gene, CDR1 is SGDLS and CDR2 is YYNGEE. CDR3 sequence (DNA): TGTGCCAGCGCGACCCCAACGGGCGAGGCAGGGGGGAGGAACACCATATATTTT. The encoded protein is CASATPTGEAGGRNTIYF.

The genes are TRBV21-1 and TRBJ2-3; the tabulated D call, TRBD2, remains unverified against the DNA. TRBV21-1 is a documented pseudogene. This CDR3 region has 16 residues. This CDR3 is CASKSSLRRSTDTQYF. As DNA, the CDR3 is TGTGCCAGCAAATCCTCCCTGCGGAGAAGCACAGATACGCAGTATTTT.

Points on this clone: The sample contains more than one DNA sequence encoding this CDR3. V and J are TRBV9 and TRBJ2-7; no clear D. The length of the CDR3 is 13 residues. V lost 0 bases and J lost 3, with 7 bases in between. CDR1 is SGDLS and CDR2 is YYNGEE in the germline V gene. This CDR3 is CASSVAPDYEQYF. For the CDR3, the DNA is TGTGCCAGCAGCGTAGCCCCCGACTACGAGCAGTACTTC.

The gene calls are TRBV6-6 and TRBJ2-5; D not certain. Germline values: CDR1 MNHNY, CDR2 SVGAGI (reference sequence). The CDR3 totals 13 residues. V was cut by 2 bases and J by 3 bases, with 7 bases left in between. CDR3 sequence: CASSYLNEETQYF. DNA of the CDR3: TGTGCCAGCAGTTACCTGAATGAAGAGACCCAGTACTTC.

In the case of this clone: Other DNA sequences in the same sample also yield this CDR3. The chain has TRBV9 and TRBJ2-7; 7 bases fit TRBD1. V trimming: 3 bases; J trimming: 3 bases; junction bases outside the gene matches: 0. CDR1 and CDR2 (germline): SGDLS, YYNGEE. The length of the CDR3 is 12 residues. The CDR3 loop reads CASSGDSYEQYF. The CDR3 DNA reads as TGTGCCAGCAGCGGGGACAGCTACGAGCAGTACTTC.

V usage is TRBV2 and J usage is TRBJ1-4, with TRBD1 matching over 8 bases. After removal of 6 bases from V and 8 bases from J, the junction contained 8 bases not matched to a gene. The CDR3 contains 14 residues. Germline lookup yields CDR1 SNHLY and CDR2 FYNNEI. The CDR3 region is CASSADRGEEKLFF. CDR3 in DNA: TGTGCCAGCAGCGCCGACAGGGGAGAAGAAAAACTGTTTTTT.

This chain connects TRBV7-2 to TRBJ2-7; 7 nucleotides line up with TRBD1. This CDR3 spans 14 amino acids. From germline, CDR1 is SGHTA and CDR2 FQGNSA. Unmatched junction bases numbered 11, after V lost 7 bases and J lost 5 bases. The CDR3 nucleotides are TGTGCCAGCACTCCCCGTGAAGGGGGCAACGAGCAGTACTTC. Its protein is CASTPREGGNEQYF. Using reference TRBV7-2 and TRBJ2-7 for the parts outside the CDR3, the full variable domain is GAGVSQSPSNKVTEKGKDVELRCDPISGHTALYWYRQSLGQGLEFLIYFQGNSAPDKSGLPSDRFSAERTGGSVSTLTIQRTQQEDSAVYLCASTPREGGNEQYFGPGTRLTVT.